These T cell receptor beta chains were read from a single sample in a study of T cell responses to AZD1222 COVID-19 vaccine. Sequencing was performed with immunoSEQ multiplex PCR; in TCRdb, only in-frame clones are kept and a portion is missing. The table lists around 120,000 clones, about 90% of them singletons, with 18% in the top ten. The sequencing used peripheral blood, collected on day 0 of MenACWY control vaccination. The receptors shown here come from an adult in good health. Each CDR3 is given with its conserved first and last residue. Each record gives: D gene, V gene, J gene, clone size, CDR3 DNA, CDR3 protein. The D gene is left open where the match is weak. Clone sizes are given selectively: once, few, many, or a class where the clone is expanded.

TRBD1,TRBV6-5,TRBJ1-2,few,TGTGCCAGCAGTTCAGGGGGGTACGGCTACACCTTC,CASSSGGYGYTF
TRBD2,TRBV7-9,TRBJ2-7,few,TGTGCCAGCAGCCTAGCGGGAGTGGCCTACGAGCAGTACTTC,CASSLAGVAYEQYF
-,TRBV28,TRBJ2-3,-,TGTGCCAGCAGTTTACGTACGCACTTCACAGATACGCAGTATTTT,CASSLRTHFTDTQYF
TRBD1,TRBV6-5,TRBJ1-5,-,TGTGCCAGCAGTACCCTGGAGGGGGCTCATCAGCCCCAGCATTTT,CASSTLEGAHQPQHF
TRBD2,TRBV14,TRBJ2-1,-,TGTGCCAGCAGCCAAGTGGGGGGACTAGCGGGAGCCGGCAATGAGCAGTTCTTC,CASSQVGGLAGAGNEQFF
-,TRBV27,TRBJ2-7,-,TGTGCCAGCAGTTCGCTAGTTCTACGTGAGCAGTACTTC,CASSSLVLREQYF
TRBD2,TRBV5-6,TRBJ2-1,few,TGTGCCAGCTGGACTAGCGGATACAATGAGCAGTTCTTC,CASWTSGYNEQFF
-,TRBV15,TRBJ1-5,-,TGTGCCACCAGCAGAGGGAATCAGCCCCAGCATTTT,CATSRGNQPQHF
-,TRBV9,TRBJ1-3,-,TGTGCCAGCAGCGTAGACACCGGAGGGGACACCATATATTTT,CASSVDTGGDTIYF
-,TRBV19,TRBJ2-3,-,TGTGCCAGTAGTATTCGGGTGACGGGCACAGATACGCAGTATTTT,CASSIRVTGTDTQYF
-,TRBV28,TRBJ1-1,-,TGTGCCAGCAGTCCCCAAGTCGCCACTGAAGCTTTCTTT,CASSPQVATEAFF
TRBD1,TRBV7-2,TRBJ1-2,-,TGTGCCAGCAGCTTAGTTGGGACAGGGCTGGCTAACTATGGCTACACCTTC,CASSLVGTGLANYGYTF
-,TRBV10-3,TRBJ1-5,few,TGTGCCATCAGTCTGGGGGGAATCAATCAGCCCCAGCATTTT,CAISLGGINQPQHF